This passage covers 12 T cell receptor beta chains from one sample sequenced in a study of shared clonotypes between healthy human individuals. Naive CD8 cells lacked CD45RO and underwent positive selection for CCR7, leaving out terminally differentiated effector memory CD45RA+ cells. The protocol was immunoSEQ multiplex PCR, while the TCRdb copy is restricted to in-frame clones and leaves out a portion. The sample yields roughly 2,000,000 clones, around 95% seen once. The material sequenced was naive CD8+ T cells from PBMCs. These receptors were taken from a young man in good health. Some clones in this sample may be carry-over from other donors' samples.

This chain connects TRBV29-1 to TRBJ2-3; tentatively, D is TRBD1 (6 bases). V lost 4 bases to trimming and J lost 0 bases, with 11 bases between them. Germline lookup yields CDR1 SQVTM and CDR2 ANQGSEA. CDR3 size: 14 residues. CDR3: CSVVGRGSTDTQYF. CDR3 DNA sequence: TGCAGCGTTGTGGGTAGGGGGAGCACAGATACGCAGTATTTT.

J is TRBJ2-1 and V is TRBV29-1; TRBD2 is a possible D gene (7 bases). V gave up 6 bases and J gave up 9 bases, with 15 bases separating them. The CDR3 is 12 amino acids. Germline CDR1 SQVTM, CDR2 ANQGSEA. CDR3: CSVRRGGAEQFF. DNA for the CDR3: TGCAGCGTGAGAAGGGGGGGCGCTGAGCAGTTCTTC.

The chain recombines TRBV7-8 with TRBJ1-1; perhaps TRBD1 as D (6 bases). The germline CDR1 and CDR2 sequences are SGHVS and FQNEAQ. Trimming took off 3 bases at V and 5 bases at J, with 16 bases between the two ends. This CDR3 has 15 residues. The CDR3 reads CASSFLTGLETEAFF. For the CDR3, the DNA is TGTGCCAGCAGCTTCCTGACAGGCTTGGAGACTGAAGCTTTCTTT.

V gene TRBV10-1 combines with J gene TRBJ2-7; TRBD1 or TRBD2 may be the D gene (5 bases each). Trimming took 1 base from V and 4 from J, leaving 20 bases between them. In germline, CDR1 is WNHNN, CDR2 SYGVQD (reference sequence). This CDR3 is 17 amino acids long. The CDR3 nucleotides read TGCGCCAGCAGTGAGTATGGGACGGTTGGGGCGTCGTACGAGCAGTACTTC. Protein product: CASSEYGTVGASYEQYF.

The chain is built from TRBV7-9 and TRBJ2-5; the D is unclear. Germline lookup yields CDR1 SEHNR and CDR2 FQNEAQ (reference sequence). V lost 7 bases and J lost 5, with 20 bases in between. CDR3 size: 15 residues. Here the CDR3 reads CASTQSILGRETQYF. The CDR3 region has the DNA TGTGCCAGCACCCAAAGTATACTGGGTCGTGAGACCCAGTACTTC.

This chain joins TRBV6-5 and TRBJ2-7; unclear D gene. Germline V CDR1 and CDR2: MNHEY, SVGAGI. Trimming stripped 0 bases from V and 2 bases from J, with 11 bases between. The CDR3 totals 15 residues. CDR3 bases: TGTGCCAGCAGTTACTCGGGTCGGAAGCCCTACGAGCAGTACTTC. The encoded protein is CASSYSGRKPYEQYF.

The rearrangement links TRBV6-1 to TRBJ2-1; TRBD2 matches 8 bases. In germline, CDR1 is MNHNS, CDR2 SASEGT. The ends lost 1 base at V and 9 bases at J; junction bases unmatched: 8. This CDR3 has 15 residues. CDR3 sequence: CASSEGREGVSEQFF. CDR3 DNA sequence: TGTGCCAGCAGTGAAGGACGGGAGGGGGTGAGTGAGCAGTTCTTC.

Notes on this clone: Within the sample, other DNA sequences also encode this same CDR3. The CDR3 bases are TGTGCCAGCAGCTTAGTCCTCAATGAGCAGTTCTTC. It is translated as CASSLVLNEQFF. This chain uses TRBV11-2 with TRBJ2-1; D uncertain. CDR1 and CDR2 from the germline V gene are SGHAT and FQNNGV. Trimming removed 1 base from V and 6 bases from J, with 4 bases in between. The CDR3 length is 12 residues.

The V call is TRBV27, the J call TRBJ1-4, with unresolved D. The CDR3 covers 14 residues. Germline V gene data show CDR1 as MNHEY and CDR2 as SMNVEV (reference sequence). Trimming pared 3 bases from V and 8 bases from J, leaving 13 bases between. CDR3 in amino acids: CASSFLGYGEKLFF. The CDR3, as DNA: TGTGCCAGCAGTTTTTTGGGGTATGGGGAAAAACTGTTTTTT.

This chain joins TRBV7-9 and TRBJ2-7, with 7 bases matching TRBD1. The germline V gene has CDR1 SEHNR and CDR2 FQNEAQ (reference sequence). V lost 0 bases, J lost 7 bases, and 6 bases stayed unmatched. The CDR3 is 14 amino acids. CDR3 residues: CASSLAPDRWEQYF. DNA for the CDR3: TGTGCCAGCAGCTTAGCTCCGGACAGGTGGGAGCAGTACTTC.

This clone was detected only once. The CDR3 sequence is CASSLKSGRGDEQFF. CDR3 nucleotides: TGCGCCAGCAGTTTAAAAAGCGGGAGGGGGGATGAGCAGTTCTTC. The chain carries TRBV4-3 and TRBJ2-1; TRBD2 agrees at 10 bases. Per germline, CDR1 LGHNA and CDR2 YSLEER. This CDR3 spans 15 amino acids. Trimming at V came to 6 bases and at J to 8 bases, leaving 10 bases not matched to a gene.

The J gene is TRBJ2-1, the V gene TRBV2; 7 nucleotides match TRBD2. The germline V gene encodes CDR1 SNHLY and CDR2 FYNNEI. The junction had 18 bases not matched to a gene; V was cut back by 3 bases and J by 10 bases. CDR3 length: 17 residues. This CDR3 is CASSDGFSQRGGMEQFF. The CDR3 bases are TGTGCCAGCAGTGATGGGTTTAGTCAGCGGGGTGGGATGGAGCAGTTCTTC.